A single sample gave rise to the 10 T cell receptor beta chains below, sequenced in a study of T cells in women clearing cervical HPV infection. TCRdb keeps only in-frame clones here, not all; method: immunoSEQ multiplex PCR. This specimen shows around 39,000 clones; the ten leading clones hold approximately 5.9%. Input material: blood buffy coat. The receptors were sampled from a woman between 18 and 69 years old with a cervical HPV16 infection that either progressed to CIN3+ or cleared (not recorded which).

With regard to this clone: Read sequence stops 3 residues before the CDR3 end, and the germline J gene provides the missing end. The genes are TRBV12-3 or TRBV12-4 and TRBJ2-5, with a possible D match to TRBD1 (5 bases). The CDR3 sequence is 13 residues long. Trimming took off 4 bases at V and 1 base at J, with 7 bases between the two ends. CDR3 sequence: CASSSDSQETQYF. The CDR3 bases that were read are TGTGCCAGCAGTTCCGACAGCCAAGAGACC.

Concerning this clone: The CDR3 goes on 3 residues after the read ends, and that part is filled in from the germline J gene. This chain joins TRBV5-4 and TRBJ2-5; 7 bases are a match to TRBD1. This CDR3 is built from 15 residues. After removal of 4 bases from V and 6 bases from J, the junction contained 12 bases not matched to a gene. Germline-derived CDR1 and CDR2 are SGHNT and YYREEE (reference sequence). CDR3 loop: CASSERQGSMKTQYF. CDR3 DNA (partial): TGTGCCAGCAGCGAAAGACAGGGATCCATGAAGACC.

With respect to this clone: Read coverage stops 3 residues before the CDR3 terminus; the germline J gene supplies the remainder. The chain joins TRBV20-1 to TRBJ2-7; possibly TRBD1 for D (6 bases). The length of the CDR3 is 12 residues. The germline V gene has CDR1 DFQATT and CDR2 SNEGSKA (reference sequence). The ends were cut back, 4 bases at V and 0 bases at J, with 7 bases in the middle. The CDR3 here is CSATDSSYEQYF. CDR3 DNA, as far as it was read: TGCAGTGCTACGGACAGCTCCTACGAG.

About this clone itself: The sequence runs out 3 residues before the end of the CDR3; the remainder is reconstructed from the germline J gene. The chain couples TRBV28 to TRBJ2-2, with 9 bases aligning to TRBD1. CDR3 length: 14 residues. Per the germline V gene, CDR1 is MDHEN and CDR2 is SYDVKM. The CDR3 spells CASRGTGYNEKLFF. The part of the CDR3 DNA that was read is TGTGCCAGCAGGGGGACAGGGTATAATGAAAAG.

As concerns this clone: The DNA ends 3 residues before the CDR3 does, and the rest of the CDR3 is filled in from the germline J gene. The chain uses TRBV5-1 and TRBJ2-4; a weak D match, TRBD1 (7 bases). This CDR3 comprises 16 residues. Trimming pared 4 bases from V and 0 bases from J, leaving 14 bases between. The V gene's germline CDR1 is SGHRS and CDR2 YFSETQ. CDR3 region: CASSPGDSLAKNIQYF. CDR3 DNA, as far as it was read: TGCGCCAGCAGCCCGGGGGACAGCTTAGCCAAAAACATT.

About this clone: With the read ending 3 residues before the CDR3 end, the germline J gene is used to fill in that end. The rearrangement uses TRBV5-6 and TRBJ2-5, with 9 bases matching TRBD1. This CDR3 is built from 15 residues. Looked up from germline, CDR1 is SGHDT and CDR2 is YYEEEE. The V gene end was trimmed by 4 bases and the J gene end by 2 bases; junction bases not matched to a gene: 6. The DNA read from the CDR3 is TGTGCCAGCAGCGACGGGACAGGGTGGCAAGAGACC. This codes for CASSDGTGWQET. The CDR3, in full, reads CASSDGTGWQETQYF.

About this clone itself: The read ends 3 residues early relative to the CDR3; the germline J gene fills the gap. The genes are TRBV5-5 and TRBJ2-1; D is perhaps TRBD1 or TRBD2 (5 bases each). Germline CDR1 is SGHKS and CDR2 is YYEKEE (reference sequence). V dropped 4 bases and J dropped 4 bases, with 12 bases sitting between them. The CDR3 totals 14 residues. The CDR3: CASSQGEGYNEQFF. Partial CDR3 DNA: TGTGCCAGCAGCCAAGGTGAGGGGTACAATGAG. Full variable domain (missing parts from reference TRBV5-5 and TRBJ2-1): DAGVTQSPTHLIKTRGQQVTLRCSPISGHKSVSWYQQVLGQGPQFIFQYYEKEERGRGNFPDRFSARQFPNYSSELNVNALLLGDSALYLCASSQGEGYNEQFFGPGTRLTVL.

Turning to this clone: One junction end does not reproduce the germline sequence, and a read error may be involved. Other DNA sequences within the sample encode an identical CDR3. CDR3 region: CASSSRTGISGNTIYF. The sequenced part of the CDR3 DNA is TGCGCCAGCAGCTCAAGGACAGGGATTTCTGGAAACACT. V and J are TRBV5-1 and TRBJ1-3; 8 bases match TRBD1. The DNA ends 3 residues before the CDR3 does, and the rest of the CDR3 is filled in from the germline J gene. The germline V gene encodes CDR1 SGHRS and CDR2 YFSETQ. The CDR3 has 16 residues.

As concerns this clone: The read ends 3 residues early relative to the CDR3; the germline J gene fills the gap. The J gene is TRBJ2-1, the V gene TRBV30, with 14 positions matching TRBD2. J lost 8 bases, V lost 1 base, and 4 bases had no gene match. The CDR3 covers 15 residues. The V gene's germline CDR1 is GTSNPN and CDR2 SVGIG (reference sequence). CDR3 region: CAWSGGTSGRDEQFF. The sequenced CDR3 bases are TGTGCCTGGAGTGGCGGGACTAGCGGGAGAGATGAG. The whole variable domain, filled in from reference TRBV30 and TRBJ2-1, reads SQTIHQWPATLVQPVGSPLSLECTVEGTSNPNLYWYRQAAGRGLQLLFYSVGIGQISSEVPQNLSASRPQDRQFILSSKKLLLSDSGFYLCAWSGGTSGRDEQFFGPGTRLTVL.

With regard to this clone: The DNA ends 3 residues before the CDR3 does, and the rest of the CDR3 is filled in from the germline J gene. V gene TRBV13 combines with J gene TRBJ1-6; D ambiguous. The CDR3 loop spans 14 amino acids. In germline, CDR1 is PRHDT, CDR2 FYEKMQ (reference sequence). The ends were cut back, 4 bases at V and 8 bases at J, with 12 bases in the middle. The DNA read from the CDR3 is TGTGCCAGCAGCTCTACTTACGACTATTCACCC. It specifies CASSSTYDYSP. The full CDR3 protein is CASSSTYDYSPLHF.